One sample yielded the 21 T cell receptor beta chains listed below, sequenced in a study of shared clonotypes between healthy human individuals. The method was immunoSEQ multiplex PCR; TCRdb's version includes in-frame clones alone and lacks a portion of them. Found here are approximately 1.9 million clones, over 85% of them singletons; the top ten hold around 1.8%. Positive CCR7 selection of CD45RO-negative cells yielded the naive CD8 cells, and terminally differentiated effector memory CD45RA+ cells were excluded. Sequences were obtained from naive CD8+ T cells from PBMCs. All receptors come from a man younger than 30 in good health. Some clones in this sample may be carry-over from other donors' samples.

The chain couples TRBV2 to TRBJ2-7, with 7 positions matching TRBD1. V shed 3 bases and J 0 bases; nucleotides not matched to a gene: 8. This CDR3 spans 16 amino acids. The V gene's germline CDR1 is SNHLY and CDR2 FYNNEI. The CDR3 nucleotides read TGTGCCAGCAGTGACGACAGGGACCACGTCTCCTACGAGCAGTACTTC. It translates to CASSDDRDHVSYEQYF.

The chain combines TRBV27 with TRBJ2-1, with 9 bases fitting TRBD2. CDR3 length: 14 amino acids. Germline loops: CDR1 MNHEY, CDR2 SMNVEV (reference sequence). V lost 5 bases to trimming and J lost 4 bases; unmatched junction nucleotides: 3. The CDR3 nucleotides are TGTGCCAGCAGTCGACTAGCGGAATACAATGAGCAGTTCTTC. This translates into CASSRLAEYNEQFF.

This sequence joins TRBV25-1 and TRBJ1-6; a possible D gene is TRBD1 (6 bases). The ends were cut back, 3 bases at V and 10 bases at J, with 19 bases in the middle. The germline CDR1 and CDR2 sequences are MGHDK and SYGVNS. The CDR3 loop spans 16 amino acids. DNA for the CDR3: TGTGCCAGCAGTGATGGGCCGGGAGGGGGTCGCTCACCCCTCCACTTT. Protein product: CASSDGPGGGRSPLHF.

Concerning this clone: Other DNA sequences from this sample encode an identical CDR3 as well. The chain employs TRBV19 and TRBJ2-1, with 8 bases lining up with TRBD2. J lost 0 bases, V lost 5 bases, and 3 bases had no gene match. Germline CDR1 and CDR2: LNHDA and SQIVND (reference sequence). This CDR3 spans 15 amino acids. CDR3 residues: CASSFSGSSYNEQFF. In DNA, the CDR3 is TGTGCCAGTAGTTTCAGCGGGAGCTCCTACAATGAGCAGTTCTTC.

As for this clone: Other DNA variants within this sample encode the same CDR3. The chain employs TRBV29-1 and TRBJ2-7, with D possibly being TRBD1 or TRBD2 (5 bases each). This CDR3 spans 14 amino acids. The V end lost 6 bases, the J end lost 0 bases, and 15 bases lay between the germline ends. Germline V lookup: CDR1 SQVTM, CDR2 ANQGSEA. CDR3 nucleotide sequence: TGCAGCGTCCGGGGCGGGTTAAGCTCCTACGAGCAGTACTTC. This translates into CSVRGGLSSYEQYF.

This chain uses TRBV7-1 with TRBJ2-5; 13 positions match TRBD2. TRBV7-1 is sorted into the ORF group, with uncertain function. V shed 4 bases and J 3 bases; nucleotides not matched to a gene: 5. The length of the CDR3 is 16 residues. This chain's CDR3 is CASSFGTSGTEETQYF. Written as DNA, the CDR3 is TGTGCCAGCAGCTTTGGGACTAGCGGGACTGAAGAGACCCAGTACTTC.

The CDR3 sequence: CASRPQGTGNTIYF. The CDR3 coding sequence is TGTGCCAGCAGACCCCAGGGGACTGGAAACACCATATATTTT. The chain employs TRBV7-2 and TRBJ1-3, with a possible D match to TRBD1 (6 bases). Germline assignment: CDR1 SGHTA and CDR2 FQGNSA. This CDR3 is 14 amino acids long. V lost 6 bases and J lost 2, with 11 bases in between.

The chain couples TRBV6-6 to TRBJ2-7; unclear D gene. Germline V gene sequence: CDR1 MNHNY, CDR2 SVGAGI (reference sequence). The length of the CDR3 is 12 residues. Trimming shortened V by 4 bases and J by 4 bases, and 8 bases separated the two germline ends. This chain's CDR3 is CASSWSDYEQYF. The CDR3 DNA reads as TGTGCCAGCAGTTGGTCGGATTACGAGCAGTACTTC.

V and J are TRBV7-3 and TRBJ2-1; D tentatively reads TRBD1 or TRBD2 (6 bases each). Trimming left V 0 bases short and J 9 bases short, with 18 bases between. The CDR3 is 16 amino acids. The germline gives CDR1 SGHTA, CDR2 FQGTGA. CDR3 sequence reads: CASSLTYEGGRGEQFF. In DNA, the CDR3 is TGTGCCAGCAGCTTAACGTACGAAGGGGGGCGAGGTGAGCAGTTCTTC.

This chain links TRBV27 with TRBJ2-1, with 11 bases matching TRBD1. The CDR3 sequence is 15 residues long. V was clipped by 5 bases and J by 8 bases; unmatched bases: 8. CDR1 MNHEY and CDR2 SMNVEV come from the germline V gene (reference sequence). The CDR3 sequence is CASSKEGQGGDEQFF. The CDR3 DNA sequence: TGTGCCAGCAGTAAAGAGGGACAGGGGGGCGATGAGCAGTTCTTC.

The chain carries TRBV18 and TRBJ2-1; D remains ambiguous. The CDR3 totals 16 residues. With 3 bases removed from V and 2 bases from J, the gap between germline ends came to 14 bases. Germline CDR1 and CDR2: KGHSH and LQKENI. The DNA for the CDR3 is TGTGCCAGCTCACCTACCGACCGGCTGACCTACAATGAGCAGTTCTTC. Its translation is CASSPTDRLTYNEQFF.

V gene TRBV5-1 combines with J gene TRBJ2-1, with unresolved D. Germline values: CDR1 SGHRS, CDR2 YFSETQ. V was trimmed by 0 bases and J by 0 bases, leaving 10 bases between them. This CDR3 comprises 16 residues. The CDR3 DNA follows: TGCGCCAGCAGCTTGGACGCGCCGAGCTCCTACAATGAGCAGTTCTTC. The encoded protein is CASSLDAPSSYNEQFF. Full variable domain (outside the CDR3, taken from reference TRBV5-1 and TRBJ2-1): KAGVTQTPRYLIKTRGQQVTLSCSPISGHRSVSWYQQTPGQGLQFLFEYFSETQRNKGNFPGRFSGRQFSNSRSEMNVSTLELGDSALYLCASSLDAPSSYNEQFFGPGTRLTVL.

The V gene is TRBV5-6, the J gene TRBJ1-5; D call uncertain. In germline, CDR1 is SGHDT, CDR2 YYEEEE. This CDR3 contains 14 residues. V lost 4 bases and J lost 3, with 11 bases in between. The CDR3 loop reads CASSHNAINQPQHF. The CDR3, as DNA: TGTGCCAGCAGCCATAACGCAATCAATCAGCCCCAGCATTTT.

The chain employs TRBV5-8 and TRBJ2-1; no definite D call. Germline V gene sequence: CDR1 SGHTS, CDR2 YDEGEE. Trimming took 5 bases from V and 10 from J, leaving 10 bases between them. This CDR3 comprises 11 residues. For the CDR3, the DNA is TGTGCCAGCAGGGCGAGACGGGAGCAGTTCTTC. Translating it yields CASRARREQFF.

This clone was detected once. One end of the junction does not line up with germline, which may come from a read error. The genes are TRBV13 and TRBJ2-7; possibly TRBD2 for D (5 bases). The CDR3 covers 16 residues. Germline V lookup: CDR1 PRHDT, CDR2 FYEKMQ (reference sequence). This CDR3 is CASSVGAAGLPLEQYF. The CDR3 bases are TGTGCCAGCAGCGTAGGAGCGGCGGGCCTCCCCCTCGAGCAGTACTTC.

The rearrangement joins TRBV5-1 to TRBJ2-1, with 8 bases identical to TRBD2. Trimming cost V 1 base and J 8 bases; bases outside gene matches: 11. Germline V gene lookup returns CDR1 SGHRS and CDR2 YFSETQ. The CDR3 spans 16 residues. The DNA for the CDR3 is TGCGCCAGCAGCTTGTCCGGGAGGGCCGTCGTAGATGAGCAGTTCTTC. Its protein is CASSLSGRAVVDEQFF.

The chain couples TRBV4-1 to TRBJ2-7; 13 nucleotides line up with TRBD2. V was pared by 0 bases and J by 3 bases, with 5 bases of the junction left unmatched. CDR1 and CDR2 (germline): MGHRA, YSYEKL. The CDR3 is 17 residues long. The CDR3 DNA reads TGCGCCAGCAGCCAAGAACTAGCGGGAGGGCCGCTCTACGAGCAGTACTTC. Translation gives CASSQELAGGPLYEQYF.

J is TRBJ1-2 and V is TRBV4-3; D possibly corresponds to TRBD1 (5 bases). V was trimmed by 3 bases and J by 2 bases, leaving 13 bases between them. Germline loops: CDR1 LGHNA, CDR2 YSLEER. This CDR3 spans 15 amino acids. The CDR3 loop reads CASSHMAGVNYGYTF. Written as DNA, the CDR3 is TGCGCCAGCAGCCATATGGCGGGGGTCAACTATGGCTACACCTTC.

This sequence joins TRBV13 and TRBJ2-7; D perhaps matches TRBD1 (6 bases). Trimming removed 3 bases at V and 5 bases at J, with 17 bases between. In germline, CDR1 is PRHDT, CDR2 FYEKMQ (reference sequence). The CDR3 loop spans 15 amino acids. Here the CDR3 DNA reads TGTGCCAGCAGCTTCACCAGGGGTTTACCTGACGAGCAGTACTTC. Translating it yields CASSFTRGLPDEQYF. Full variable domain (remainder filled in from reference TRBV13 and TRBJ2-7): AAGVIQSPRHLIKEKRETATLKCYPIPRHDTVYWYQQGPGQDPQFLISFYEKMQSDKGSIPDRFSAQQFSDYHSELNMSSLELGDSALYFCASSFTRGLPDEQYFGPGTRLTVT.

The chain couples TRBV5-1 to TRBJ1-2; D unresolved. The CDR3 consists of 12 residues. Germline CDR1 reads SGHRS; CDR2 reads YFSETQ. V was clipped by 7 bases and J by 7 bases, with 14 bases between them. CDR3 sequence (DNA): TGCGCCAGCCAAACCAATGAGGGTGGCTACACCTTC. It translates to CASQTNEGGYTF.

V usage is TRBV6-6 and J usage is TRBJ2-1; D remains unclear. V lost 6 bases to trimming and J lost 8 bases, with 14 bases between them. Per germline, CDR1 MNHNY and CDR2 SVGAGI (reference sequence). This CDR3 has 13 residues. The CDR3 loop reads CASSLPLWDEQFF. The CDR3 DNA reads TGTGCCAGCAGCCTTCCCCTATGGGATGAGCAGTTCTTC.